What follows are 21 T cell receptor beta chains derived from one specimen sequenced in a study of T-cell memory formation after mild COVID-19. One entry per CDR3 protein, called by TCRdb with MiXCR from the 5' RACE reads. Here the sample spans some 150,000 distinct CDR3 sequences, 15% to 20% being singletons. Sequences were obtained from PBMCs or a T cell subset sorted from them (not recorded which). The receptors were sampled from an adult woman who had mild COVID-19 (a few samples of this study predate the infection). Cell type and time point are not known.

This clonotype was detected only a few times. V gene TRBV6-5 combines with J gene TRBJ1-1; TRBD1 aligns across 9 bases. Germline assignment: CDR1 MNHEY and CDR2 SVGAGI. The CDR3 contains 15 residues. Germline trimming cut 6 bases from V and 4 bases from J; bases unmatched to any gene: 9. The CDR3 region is CASRRDRGGPTEAFF. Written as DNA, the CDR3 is TGTGCCAGCAGAAGAGACAGGGGGGGACCCACTGAAGCTTTCTTT.

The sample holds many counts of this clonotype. In nucleotides, the CDR3 is TGTGCCAGCAGCCAAGGGACTAGCGCAGATACGCAGTATTTT. It translates to CASSQGTSADTQYF. This chain joins TRBV4-2 and TRBJ2-3; 9 positions match TRBD2. V lost 1 base, J lost 4 bases, and 0 bases stayed unmatched. The CDR3 loop spans 14 amino acids. The germline V gene has CDR1 LGHNA and CDR2 YNFKEQ.

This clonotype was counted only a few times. For the CDR3, the DNA is TGCAGTGCAGGGCCGGGACAGGGGGCCTACAATGAGCAGTTCTTC. Residues: CSAGPGQGAYNEQFF. The chain is built from TRBV20-1 and TRBJ2-1, with 11 positions matching TRBD1. Germline CDR1 and CDR2: DFQATT and SNEGSKA (reference sequence). V shed 6 bases, J shed 2 bases, and the junction held 6 bases outside the gene matches. CDR3 size: 15 residues.

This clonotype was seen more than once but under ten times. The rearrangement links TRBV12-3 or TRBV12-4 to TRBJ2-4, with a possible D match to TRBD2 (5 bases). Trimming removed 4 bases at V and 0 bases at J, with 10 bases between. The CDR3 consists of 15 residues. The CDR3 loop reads CASSSGVLAKNIQYF. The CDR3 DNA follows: TGTGCCAGCAGTTCCGGGGTGTTAGCCAAAAACATTCAGTACTTC.

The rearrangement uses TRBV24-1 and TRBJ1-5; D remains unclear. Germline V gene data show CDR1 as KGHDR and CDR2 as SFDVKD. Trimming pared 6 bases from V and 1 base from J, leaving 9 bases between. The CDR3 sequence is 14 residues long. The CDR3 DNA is TGTGCCACCAGTAGCGCCGGGAGCAATCAGCCCCAGCATTTT. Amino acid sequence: CATSSAGSNQPQHF.

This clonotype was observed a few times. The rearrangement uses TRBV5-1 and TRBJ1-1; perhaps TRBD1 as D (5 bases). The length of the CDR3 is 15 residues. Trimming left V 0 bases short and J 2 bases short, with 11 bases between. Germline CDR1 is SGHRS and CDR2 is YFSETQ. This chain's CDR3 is CASSLGGLTNTEAFF. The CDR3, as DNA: TGCGCCAGCAGCTTGGGGGGACTTACTAACACTGAAGCTTTCTTT. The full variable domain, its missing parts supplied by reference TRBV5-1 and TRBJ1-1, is KAGVTQTPRYLIKTRGQQVTLSCSPISGHRSVSWYQQTPGQGLQFLFEYFSETQRNKGNFPGRFSGRQFSNSRSEMNVSTLELGDSALYLCASSLGGLTNTEAFFGQGTRLTVV.

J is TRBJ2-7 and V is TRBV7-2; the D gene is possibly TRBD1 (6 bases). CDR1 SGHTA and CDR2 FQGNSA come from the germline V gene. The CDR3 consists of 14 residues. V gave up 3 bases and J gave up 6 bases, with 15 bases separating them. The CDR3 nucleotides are TGTGCCAGCAGCTTCAGAGGCAGGGGCCCCGAGCAGTACTTC. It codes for CASSFRGRGPEQYF.

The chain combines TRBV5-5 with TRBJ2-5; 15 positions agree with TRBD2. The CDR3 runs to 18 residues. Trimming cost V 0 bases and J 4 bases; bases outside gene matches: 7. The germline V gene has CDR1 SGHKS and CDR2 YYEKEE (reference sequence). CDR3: CASSLAGLAGGPGETQYF. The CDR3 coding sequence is TGTGCCAGCAGCTTGGCCGGACTAGCGGGAGGGCCGGGAGAGACCCAGTACTTC. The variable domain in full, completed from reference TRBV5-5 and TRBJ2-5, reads DAGVTQSPTHLIKTRGQQVTLRCSPISGHKSVSWYQQVLGQGPQFIFQYYEKEERGRGNFPDRFSARQFPNYSSELNVNALLLGDSALYLCASSLAGLAGGPGETQYFGPGTRLLVL.

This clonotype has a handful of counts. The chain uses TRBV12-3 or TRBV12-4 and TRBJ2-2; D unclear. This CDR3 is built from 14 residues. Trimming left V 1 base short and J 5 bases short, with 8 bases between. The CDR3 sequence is CASSLGLTTGELFF. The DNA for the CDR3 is TGTGCCAGCAGTTTAGGGCTGACAACCGGGGAGCTGTTTTTT.

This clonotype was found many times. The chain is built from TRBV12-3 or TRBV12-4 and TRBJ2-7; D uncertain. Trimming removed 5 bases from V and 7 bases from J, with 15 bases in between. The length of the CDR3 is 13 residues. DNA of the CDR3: TGTGCCAGCAGTCGACTCGCCCTAGGGGAGCAGTACTTC. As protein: CASSRLALGEQYF.

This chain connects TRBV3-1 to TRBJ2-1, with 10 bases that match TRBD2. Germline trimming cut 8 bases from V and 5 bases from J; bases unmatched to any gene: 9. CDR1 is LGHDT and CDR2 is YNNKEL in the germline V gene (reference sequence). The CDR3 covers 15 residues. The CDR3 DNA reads TGTGCCAGCGGGCTAGCGGGAGTGAGGGACAATGAGCAGTTCTTC. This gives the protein CASGLAGVRDNEQFF.

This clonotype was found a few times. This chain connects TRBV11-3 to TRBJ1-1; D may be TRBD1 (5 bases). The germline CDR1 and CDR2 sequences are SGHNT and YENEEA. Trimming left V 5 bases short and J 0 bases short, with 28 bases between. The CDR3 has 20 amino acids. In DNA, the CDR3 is TGTGCCAGCAGCCCGCAAGGCCGGCAACCGGACATTCCTATGAACACTGAAGCTTTCTTT. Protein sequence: CASSPQGRQPDIPMNTEAFF.

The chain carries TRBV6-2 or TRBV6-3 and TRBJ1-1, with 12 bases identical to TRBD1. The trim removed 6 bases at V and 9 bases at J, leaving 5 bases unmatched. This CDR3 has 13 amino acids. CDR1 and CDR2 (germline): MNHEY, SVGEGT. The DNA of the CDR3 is TGTGCCAGCAGATATCGGGACAGGGGGCAAGCTTTCTTT. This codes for CASRYRDRGQAFF.

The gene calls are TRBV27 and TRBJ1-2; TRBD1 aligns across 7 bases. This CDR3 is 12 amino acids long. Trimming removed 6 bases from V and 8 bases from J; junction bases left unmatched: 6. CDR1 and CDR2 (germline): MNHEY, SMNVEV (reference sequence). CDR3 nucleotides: TGTGCCAGCAGGCCGAGGACAGGCGGCTACACCTTC. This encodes CASRPRTGGYTF.

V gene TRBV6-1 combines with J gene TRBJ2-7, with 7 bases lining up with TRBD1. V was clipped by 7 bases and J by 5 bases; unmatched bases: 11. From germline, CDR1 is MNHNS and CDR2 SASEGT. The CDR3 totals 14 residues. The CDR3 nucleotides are TGTGCCAGCACTGAGACAGGGATAAGGGACGAGCAGTACTTC. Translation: CASTETGIRDEQYF.

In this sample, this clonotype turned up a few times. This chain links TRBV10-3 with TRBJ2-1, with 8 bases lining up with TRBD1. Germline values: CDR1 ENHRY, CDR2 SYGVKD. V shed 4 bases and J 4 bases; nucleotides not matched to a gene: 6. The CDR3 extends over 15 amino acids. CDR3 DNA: TGTGCCATCAGTGGAGACAGGGGCGCTTACAATGAGCAGTTCTTC. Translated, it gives CAISGDRGAYNEQFF.

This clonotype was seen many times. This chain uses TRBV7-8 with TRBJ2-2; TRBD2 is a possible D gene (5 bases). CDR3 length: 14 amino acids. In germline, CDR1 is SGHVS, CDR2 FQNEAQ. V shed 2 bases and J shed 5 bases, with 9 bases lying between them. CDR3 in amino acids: CASSLRELTGELFF. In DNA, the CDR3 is TGTGCCAGCAGCTTACGGGAATTAACCGGGGAGCTGTTTTTT.

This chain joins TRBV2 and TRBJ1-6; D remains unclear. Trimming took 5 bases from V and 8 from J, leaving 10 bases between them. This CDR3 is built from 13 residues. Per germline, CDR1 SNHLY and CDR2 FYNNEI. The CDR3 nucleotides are TGTGCCAGCAGTTTAGGACTGTATTCACCCCTCCACTTT. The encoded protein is CASSLGLYSPLHF.

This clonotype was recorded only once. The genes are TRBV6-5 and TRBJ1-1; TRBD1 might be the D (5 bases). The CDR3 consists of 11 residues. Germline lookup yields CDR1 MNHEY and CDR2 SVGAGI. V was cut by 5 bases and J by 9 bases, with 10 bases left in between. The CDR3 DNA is TGTGCCAGCAGTCCAGGGTTTAAAGCTTTCTTT. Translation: CASSPGFKAFF.

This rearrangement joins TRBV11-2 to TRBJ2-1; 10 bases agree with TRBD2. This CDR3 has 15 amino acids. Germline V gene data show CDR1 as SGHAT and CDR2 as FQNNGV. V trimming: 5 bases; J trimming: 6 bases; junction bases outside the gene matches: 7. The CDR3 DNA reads TGTGCCAGCAGCCCACTAGCGGGACGGGGCAATGAGCAGTTCTTC. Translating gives CASSPLAGRGNEQFF.

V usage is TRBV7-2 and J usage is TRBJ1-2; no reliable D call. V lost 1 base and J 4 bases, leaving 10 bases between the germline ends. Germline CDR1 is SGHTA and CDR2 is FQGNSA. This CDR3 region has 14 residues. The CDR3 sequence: CASSLVGFLYGYTF. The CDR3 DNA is TGTGCCAGCAGCTTAGTTGGGTTTCTCTATGGCTACACCTTC.